This T cell receptor (beta chain) was captured in a study of CD8 T cells in Susac syndrome. This CDR3 has 15 residues. From germline, CDR1 is SGHTA and CDR2 FQGTGA. V dropped 5 bases and J dropped 3; count of bases not matched to a gene: 7. With random hexamers, about 0.5 to 1 ug RNA was reverse transcribed. Amplification of TCR beta CDR3 spanned 54 Vbeta and 13 Jbeta via immunoSEQ multiplex PCR. TCRdb re-derived calls from the immunoSEQ multiplex PCR reads in MiXCR, one entry per CDR3 protein. The sample lists 200,000 to 250,000 distinct CDR3 sequences, 95% occurring once. The TCR was taken from a human donor with multiple sclerosis. Sequencing was performed on CD4+ T cells from PBMCs. The chain couples TRBV7-3 to TRBJ2-3, with 8 bases aligning to TRBD1. This CDR3 is CASSPSGGETDTQYF. The CDR3 nucleotides are TGTGCCAGCAGCCCCTCAGGGGGCGAAACAGATACGCAGTATTTT.